These T cell receptor beta chains were read from a single sample in a study of T cells in Graves' hyperthyroidism and ophthalmopathy. TCRdb independently ran MiXCR on the multiplex PCR reads; one entry per CDR3 protein. The data contain approximately 370,000 distinct CDR3 sequences, approximately 18% of them singletons. Sequenced: blood. The origin of the receptors is a woman in her thirties with Graves' hyperthyroidism that later progressed to Graves' ophthalmopathy. Each CDR3 is given with its conserved first and last residue. The D gene is left open where the match is weak. Expanded clones are given a class, and other clones once, few, many or no size at all.

size	V	D	J	CDR3	DNA
once	TRBV20-1	.	TRBJ2-3	CSASRGTQYF	TGCAGTGCCAGTCGGGGTACGCAGTATTTT
.	TRBV10-3	TRBD1	TRBJ2-1	CAISDRQGLTAGAYNEQFF	TGTGCCATCAGTGACCGACAGGGGTTAACAGCTGGCGCCTACAATGAGCAGTTCTTC
many	TRBV5-6	TRBD1	TRBJ1-5	CASSPSWTGGNQPQHF	TGTGCCAGCAGCCCAAGCTGGACAGGGGGCAATCAGCCCCAGCATTTT
many	TRBV6-1	.	TRBJ2-7	CASSTEQIYEQYF	TGTGCCAGCAGCACCGAGCAGATTTACGAGCAGTACTTC
.	TRBV6-9	.	TRBJ2-7	CASSYPGPKSSEQYF	TGTGCCAGCAGTTATCCGGGACCAAAATCGAGCGAGCAGTACTTC
many	TRBV10-3	TRBD1	TRBJ1-1	CAISEQGQEWNTEAFF	TGTGCCATCAGTGAGCAGGGACAGGAGTGGAACACTGAAGCTTTCTTT
few	TRBV5-1	TRBD2	TRBJ2-7	CASSLGSGGPTYEQYF	TGCGCCAGCAGCTTGGGTAGCGGGGGGCCCACCTACGAGCAGTACTTC
.	TRBV5-1	.	TRBJ2-7	CASSLQDTPYEQYF	TGCGCCAGCAGCCTCCAGGACACCCCCTACGAGCAGTACTTC
few	TRBV20-1	.	TRBJ2-1	CSARLARSYNEQFF	TGCAGTGCTAGACTAGCGCGCTCCTACAATGAGCAGTTCTTC
many	TRBV28	.	TRBJ1-6	CASSLSPSVSPLHF	TGTGCCAGCAGTTTAAGCCCCTCAGTTTCACCCCTCCACTTT
few	TRBV19	.	TRBJ2-7	CASRDKYEQYF	TGTGCCAGTAGAGACAAGTACGAGCAGTACTTC
few	TRBV7-9	.	TRBJ2-6	CASSFHGSGANVLTF	TGTGCCAGCAGCTTCCATGGCTCTGGGGCCAACGTCCTGACTTTC
many	TRBV15	TRBD2	TRBJ2-2	CATSRLAGGPWTGELFF	TGTGCCACCAGCCGCCTAGCGGGAGGGCCGTGGACCGGGGAGCTGTTTTTT
few	TRBV29-1	.	TRBJ2-7	CSSRMEGLTYEQYF	TGCAGCTCCCGTATGGAGGGACTCACCTACGAGCAGTACTTC
many	TRBV6-2/TRBV6-3	.	TRBJ2-3	CASSWTTSSTDTQYF	TGTGCCAGCAGTTGGACAACCTCTAGCACAGATACGCAGTATTTT
many	TRBV29-1	TRBD1	TRBJ2-1	CSVAWDRSSYNEQFF	TGCAGCGTAGCATGGGACAGGAGCTCCTACAATGAGCAGTTCTTC
many	TRBV28	TRBD1	TRBJ1-1	CASSFSATGGFLDTEAFF	TGTGCCAGCAGTTTTAGCGCGACAGGGGGCTTTCTGGACACTGAAGCTTTCTTT
few	TRBV5-5	TRBD2	TRBJ2-7	CASNQLGTITSYEQYF	TGTGCCAGCAACCAGCTAGGGACTATAACCTCCTACGAGCAGTACTTC
few	TRBV10-2	TRBD2	TRBJ2-3	CASSEFLDSGSWDTQYF	TGCGCCAGCAGTGAGTTCCTGGATAGCGGGAGTTGGGATACGCAGTATTTT
.	TRBV30	.	TRBJ1-1	CAWSISGNEAFF	TGTGCCTGGAGTATATCTGGGAACGAAGCTTTCTTT
few	TRBV5-6	.	TRBJ1-6	CASSFGSHNSPLHF	TGTGCCAGCAGCTTTGGGTCGCATAATTCACCCCTCCACTTT
many	TRBV6-2/TRBV6-3	.	TRBJ2-2	CASSQRLTQLRSNTGELFF	TGTGCCAGCAGTCAGCGATTGACACAACTGAGATCGAACACCGGGGAGCTGTTTTTT
many	TRBV6-1	TRBD1	TRBJ1-5	CASSEGQGAYSNQPQHF	TGTGCCAGCAGCGAGGGACAGGGGGCGTATAGCAATCAGCCCCAGCATTTT
few	TRBV6-1	TRBD2	TRBJ2-1	CASSRTSGRPEQFF	TGTGCCAGCAGCCGGACTAGCGGGAGGCCTGAGCAGTTCTTC
many	TRBV5-5	.	TRBJ1-1	CASRHGGQWTEAFF	TGTGCCAGCCGACATGGGGGACAATGGACTGAAGCTTTCTTT
many	TRBV2	.	TRBJ2-5	CASSTTGRRVQYF	TGTGCCAGCAGTACAACGGGACGGCGGGTCCAGTACTTC